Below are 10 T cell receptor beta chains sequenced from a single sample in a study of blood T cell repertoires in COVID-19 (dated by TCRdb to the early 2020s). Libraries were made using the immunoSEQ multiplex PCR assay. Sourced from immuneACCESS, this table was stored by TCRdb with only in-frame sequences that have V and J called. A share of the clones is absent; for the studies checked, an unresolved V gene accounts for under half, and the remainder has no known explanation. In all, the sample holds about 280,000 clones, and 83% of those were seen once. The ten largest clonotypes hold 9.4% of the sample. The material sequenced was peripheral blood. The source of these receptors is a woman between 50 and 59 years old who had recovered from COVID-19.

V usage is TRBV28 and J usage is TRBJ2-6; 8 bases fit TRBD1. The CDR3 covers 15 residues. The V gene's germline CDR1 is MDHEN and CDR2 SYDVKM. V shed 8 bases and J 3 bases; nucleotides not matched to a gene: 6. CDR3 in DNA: TGTGCCAGCGGGGCAGGGGGCGGTGGGGCCAACGTCCTGACTTTC. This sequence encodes CASGAGGGGANVLTF.

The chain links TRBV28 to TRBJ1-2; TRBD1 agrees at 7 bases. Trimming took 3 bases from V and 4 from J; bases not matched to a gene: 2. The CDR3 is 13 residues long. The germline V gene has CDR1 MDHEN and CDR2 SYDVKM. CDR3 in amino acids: CASSFGTVYGYTF. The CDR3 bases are TGTGCCAGCAGTTTCGGGACAGTCTATGGCTACACCTTC.

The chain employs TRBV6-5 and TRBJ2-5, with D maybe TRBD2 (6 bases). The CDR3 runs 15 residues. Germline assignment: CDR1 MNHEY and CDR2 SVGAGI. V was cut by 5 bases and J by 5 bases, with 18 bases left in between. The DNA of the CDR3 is TGTGCCAGCAGTATCCTCGGAGGGGCGGGGGAGACCCAGTACTTC. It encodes CASSILGGAGETQYF.

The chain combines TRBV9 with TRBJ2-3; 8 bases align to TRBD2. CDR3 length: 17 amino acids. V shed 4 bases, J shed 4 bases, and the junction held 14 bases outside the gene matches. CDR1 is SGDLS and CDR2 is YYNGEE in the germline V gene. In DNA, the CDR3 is TGTGCCAGCAGCCCTCGGGACCGGGGGGGTCGGGCAGATACGCAGTATTTT. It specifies CASSPRDRGGRADTQYF.

The CDR3 spells CASSLSLTGGNTIYF. The CDR3, as DNA: TGTGCCAGCAGCTTATCGCTCACGGGGGGAAACACCATATATTTT. The chain joins TRBV7-2 to TRBJ1-3, with D unclear. The V end lost 2 bases, the J end lost 4 bases, and 12 bases lay between the germline ends. Germline V gene sequence: CDR1 SGHTA, CDR2 FQGNSA. The CDR3 has 15 residues.

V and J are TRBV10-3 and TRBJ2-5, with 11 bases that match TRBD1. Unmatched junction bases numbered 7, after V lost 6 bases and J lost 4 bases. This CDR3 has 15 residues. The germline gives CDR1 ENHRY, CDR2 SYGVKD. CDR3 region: CAISPGQGDGETQYF. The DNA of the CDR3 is TGTGCCATCAGCCCGGGACAGGGGGATGGAGAGACCCAGTACTTC.

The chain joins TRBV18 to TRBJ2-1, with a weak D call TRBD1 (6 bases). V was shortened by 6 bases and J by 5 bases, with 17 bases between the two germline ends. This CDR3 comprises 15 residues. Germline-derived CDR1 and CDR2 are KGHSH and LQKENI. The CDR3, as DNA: TGTGCCAGCTCGACTCGAGTAGGGACACACAATGAGCAGTTCTTC. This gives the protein CASSTRVGTHNEQFF.

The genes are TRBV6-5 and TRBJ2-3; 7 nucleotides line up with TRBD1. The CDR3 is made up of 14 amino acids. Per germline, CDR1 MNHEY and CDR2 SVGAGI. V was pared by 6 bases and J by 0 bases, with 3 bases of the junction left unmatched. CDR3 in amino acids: CASRRTGSTDTQYF. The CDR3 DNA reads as TGTGCCAGCAGAAGGACAGGTAGCACAGATACGCAGTATTTT.

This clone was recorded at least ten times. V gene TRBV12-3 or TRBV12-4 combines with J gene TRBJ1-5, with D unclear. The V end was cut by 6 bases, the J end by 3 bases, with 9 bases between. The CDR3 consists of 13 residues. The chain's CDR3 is CASSQAHNQPQHF. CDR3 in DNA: TGTGCCAGCAGCCAGGCGCACAATCAGCCCCAGCATTTT.

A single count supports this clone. The CDR3 DNA reads TGTGCCAGCAGTATCTCTAGCGCCTACGAGCAGTACTTC. It is translated as CASSISSAYEQYF. This sequence joins TRBV27 and TRBJ2-7; TRBD2 is a possible D gene (6 bases). The V and J ends lost 5 bases and 2 bases respectively, with 10 bases between them. The length of the CDR3 is 13 residues. Germline CDR1 MNHEY, CDR2 SMNVEV (reference sequence).